Presented here are 2 T cell receptor beta chains from one specimen sequenced in a study of response to subunit inactivated influenza vaccine. MiXCR, applied by TCRdb to the RT-PCR reads, yields one record per CDR3 protein. The table includes over 150,000 distinct CDR3 sequences, 11% detected once. The input for sequencing was non-naive T cells sorted from PBMCs, taken 40 to 50 days after vaccination. The receptors derive from a man aged 50 to 60 who received an inactivated influenza vaccine.

V is TRBV12-3 or TRBV12-4 and J is TRBJ1-6; D is possibly TRBD1 (5 bases). This CDR3 is 13 amino acids long. Trimming shortened V by 3 bases and J by 9 bases, and 9 bases separated the two germline ends. CDR3 coding DNA: TGTGCCAGCAGTTTGGGGGGGGTTTCACCCCTCCACTTT. Its protein is CASSLGGVSPLHF.

This clonotype has a handful of counts. The V gene is TRBV4-2, the J gene TRBJ2-7; tentatively, D is TRBD2 (7 bases). Per germline, CDR1 LGHNA and CDR2 YNFKEQ. The CDR3 loop spans 17 amino acids. V shed 3 bases and J shed 7 bases, with 25 bases lying between them. The CDR3 region has the DNA TGTGCCAGCAGCCAGTTAGGGGGGACTAACGGGTTGGGGGAGCAGTACTTC. The encoded protein is CASSQLGGTNGLGEQYF.